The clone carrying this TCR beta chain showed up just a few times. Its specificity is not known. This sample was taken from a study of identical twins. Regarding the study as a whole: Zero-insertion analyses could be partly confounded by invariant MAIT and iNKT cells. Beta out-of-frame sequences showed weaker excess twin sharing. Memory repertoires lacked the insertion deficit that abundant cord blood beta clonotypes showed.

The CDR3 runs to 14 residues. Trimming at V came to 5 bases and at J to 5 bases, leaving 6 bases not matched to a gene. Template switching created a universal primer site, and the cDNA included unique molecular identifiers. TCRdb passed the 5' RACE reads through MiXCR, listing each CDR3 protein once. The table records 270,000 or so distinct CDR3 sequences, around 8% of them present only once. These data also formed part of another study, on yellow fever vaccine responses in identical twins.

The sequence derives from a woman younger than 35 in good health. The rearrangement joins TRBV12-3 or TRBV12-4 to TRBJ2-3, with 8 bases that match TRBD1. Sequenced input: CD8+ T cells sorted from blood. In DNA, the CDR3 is TGTGCCAGCAGTCTGCAGGGGGCTGGAGATACGCAGTATTTT. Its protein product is CASSLQGAGDTQYF.